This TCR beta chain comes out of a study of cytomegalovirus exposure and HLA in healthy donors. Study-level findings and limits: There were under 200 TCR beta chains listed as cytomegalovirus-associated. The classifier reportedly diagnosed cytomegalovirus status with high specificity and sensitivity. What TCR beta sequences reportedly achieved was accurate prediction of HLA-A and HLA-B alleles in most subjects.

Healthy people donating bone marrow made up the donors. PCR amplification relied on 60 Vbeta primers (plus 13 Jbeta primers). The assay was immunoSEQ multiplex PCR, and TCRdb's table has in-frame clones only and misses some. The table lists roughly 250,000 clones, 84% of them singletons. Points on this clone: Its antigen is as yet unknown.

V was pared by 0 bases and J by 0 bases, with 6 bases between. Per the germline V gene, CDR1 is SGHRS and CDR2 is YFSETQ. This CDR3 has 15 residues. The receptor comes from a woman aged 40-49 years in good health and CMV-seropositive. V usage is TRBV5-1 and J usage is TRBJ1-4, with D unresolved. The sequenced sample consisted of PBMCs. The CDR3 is CASSLGTTTNEKLFF. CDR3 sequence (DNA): TGCGCCAGCAGCTTGGGGACTACAACTAATGAAAAACTGTTTTTT.